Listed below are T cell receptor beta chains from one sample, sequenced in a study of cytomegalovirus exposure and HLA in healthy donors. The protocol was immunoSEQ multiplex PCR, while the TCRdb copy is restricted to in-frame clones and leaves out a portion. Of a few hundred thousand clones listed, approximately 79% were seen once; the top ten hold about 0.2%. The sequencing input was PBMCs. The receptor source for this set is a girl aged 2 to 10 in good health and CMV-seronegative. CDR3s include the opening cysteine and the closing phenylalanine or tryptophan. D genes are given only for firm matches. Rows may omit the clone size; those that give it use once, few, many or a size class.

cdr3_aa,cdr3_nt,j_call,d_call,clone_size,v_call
CASSLDGLASGEQYF,TGTGCCAGCAGCTTAGATGGCCTAGCGAGTGGCGAGCAGTACTTC,TRBJ2-7,-,-,TRBV11-3
CASSLPTGGANVLTF,TGTGCCAGCAGTCTCCCGACAGGAGGGGCCAACGTCCTGACTTTC,TRBJ2-6,-,-,TRBV6-6
CASSRDSTYEQYF,TGTGCCAGTAGCCGGGACAGCACCTACGAGCAGTACTTC,TRBJ2-7,TRBD1,few,TRBV19
CSSSLAGQRDTEAFF,TGTTCCAGCAGCTTAGCCGGGCAGCGGGACACTGAAGCTTTCTTT,TRBJ1-1,-,-,TRBV7-9
CASSDIGGGTEAFF,TGTGCCAGCAGCGATATTGGGGGCGGCACTGAAGCTTTCTTT,TRBJ1-1,-,once,TRBV9
CASSRYAGELFF,TGTGCCAGCAGCCGCTACGCCGGGGAGCTGTTTTTT,TRBJ2-2,-,-,TRBV11-2
CASSGGTEIFYGYTF,TGTGCCAGCAGTGGGGGGACAGAGATTTTCTATGGCTACACCTTC,TRBJ1-2,TRBD1,-,TRBV27
CASASREVLAYGYTF,TGTGCCAGTGCAAGCAGGGAGGTTCTAGCCTATGGCTACACCTTC,TRBJ1-2,-,-,TRBV6-1
CASSLVGRGGWTEAFF,TGTGCCAGCAGCTTAGTTGGACGTGGAGGTTGGACTGAAGCTTTCTTT,TRBJ1-1,-,-,TRBV7-9
CASSTPGRWTSGSTGELFF,TGTGCCAGCAGCACCCCGGGACGGTGGACTAGCGGGAGTACCGGGGAGCTGTTTTTT,TRBJ2-2,TRBD2,few,TRBV2
CASRDRTGDEQYF,TGTGCCAGCAGGGACAGGACAGGCGACGAGCAGTACTTC,TRBJ2-7,TRBD1,-,TRBV6-5
CATSSLAGGNNEQFF,TGTGCCACCAGCAGTCTCGCGGGGGGGAACAATGAGCAGTTCTTC,TRBJ2-1,TRBD2,-,TRBV15
CASSQGHYEQYF,TGCGCCAGCAGTCAGGGCCACTACGAGCAGTACTTC,TRBJ2-7,-,few,TRBV5-1
CASSLDGSPNLGGLRNEQYF,TGCGCCAGCAGCTTGGACGGGAGCCCGAATCTGGGTGGTCTTCGGAACGAGCAGTACTTC,TRBJ2-7,-,-,TRBV5-1
CASSFYGGGFEQFF,TGTGCCAGCAGTTTTTACGGGGGGGGTTTTGAGCAGTTCTTC,TRBJ2-1,TRBD2,few,TRBV5-4
CASSPTGGGYEQYF,TGTGCCAGCAGCCCAACAGGGGGCGGATACGAGCAGTACTTC,TRBJ2-7,TRBD1,-,TRBV7-3
CAGSEGSGGQETQYF,TGTGCCGGCAGCGAGGGGAGCGGGGGACAAGAGACCCAGTACTTC,TRBJ2-5,TRBD2,-,TRBV7-3
CASSPLTGGETQYF,TGTGCCAGCAGCCCCCTGACAGGGGGCGAGACCCAGTACTTC,TRBJ2-5,TRBD1,-,TRBV7-8
CASSSPESADNEQFF,TGTGCCAGCAGCTCTCCTGAATCGGCGGACAATGAGCAGTTCTTC,TRBJ2-1,-,once,TRBV7-9
CASSKVRPRQGADQPQHF,TGTGCCAGCAGCAAAGTCCGGCCGAGACAGGGGGCGGATCAGCCCCAGCATTTT,TRBJ1-5,-,-,TRBV21-1
CAWSVGDTANYGYTF,TGTGCCTGGAGTGTGGGGGACACCGCTAACTATGGCTACACCTTC,TRBJ1-2,-,few,TRBV30
CASSPGTSAHFEQYF,TGTGCCAGTAGTCCCGGGACTAGCGCACATTTCGAGCAGTACTTC,TRBJ2-7,TRBD2,-,TRBV19
CASSQQGGLSEAFF,TGCGCCAGCAGCCAACAGGGAGGGCTTTCTGAAGCTTTCTTT,TRBJ1-1,-,-,TRBV4-1
CASSPSTDTQYF,TGTGCCAGCAGCCCGTCCACAGATACGCAGTATTTT,TRBJ2-3,-,-,TRBV7-9
CASSGSGVHTGELFF,TGTGCCAGCAGTGGGAGCGGGGTACACACCGGGGAGCTGTTTTTT,TRBJ2-2,TRBD2,once,TRBV25-1
CASRDRAAPLHF,TGTGCCAGCCGGGACAGGGCGGCACCCCTCCACTTT,TRBJ1-6,TRBD1,-,TRBV19
CAISEAGIRQRSSGANVLTF,TGTGCCATCAGTGAGGCGGGAATTCGACAGCGGTCCTCTGGGGCCAACGTCCTGACTTTC,TRBJ2-6,-,-,TRBV10-3
CASGGGNEQFF,TGTGCCAGCGGCGGCGGAAATGAGCAGTTCTTC,TRBJ2-1,-,-,TRBV5-6
CASSPPTVKNTGELFF,TGTGCCAGCAGCCCCCCGACAGTCAAGAACACCGGGGAGCTGTTTTTT,TRBJ2-2,-,-,TRBV7-9
CSVRTGESYEQYF,TGCAGCGTGAGGACAGGGGAATCCTACGAGCAGTACTTC,TRBJ2-7,TRBD1,-,TRBV29-1
CASSLDQGGYEQYF,TGTGCCAGCAGCTTGGATCAGGGTGGGTACGAGCAGTACTTC,TRBJ2-7,-,-,TRBV5-6
CASSAQKGGGPSYEQYF,TGTGCCAGCAGCGCTCAAAAGGGGGGAGGGCCCTCCTACGAGCAGTACTTC,TRBJ2-7,-,few,TRBV9
CASSPGGTEAFF,TGTGCCAGCAGCCCAGGGGGCACTGAAGCTTTCTTT,TRBJ1-1,TRBD1,few,TRBV11-2
CASSLSGTGYTGELFF,TGTGCCAGCAGTTTATCCGGGACAGGCTACACCGGGGAGCTGTTTTTT,TRBJ2-2,TRBD1,once,TRBV27
CASSQDGAGVFPEAFF,TGTGCCAGCAGCCAAGATGGGGCAGGGGTGTTCCCCGAAGCTTTCTTT,TRBJ1-1,-,-,TRBV4-2
CASKKAGSTTEAFF,TGTGCCAGCAAAAAGGCGGGGTCAACCACTGAAGCTTTCTTT,TRBJ1-1,-,-,TRBV5-6
CASSQGTGGTYGYTF,TGCGCCAGCAGCCAAGGGACAGGAGGAACCTATGGCTACACCTTC,TRBJ1-2,TRBD1,-,TRBV4-1
CASSIGIRDEAFF,TGTGCCAGTAGTATCGGAATTCGGGATGAAGCTTTCTTT,TRBJ1-1,-,-,TRBV19
CASSYGGQPSGNTIYF,TGTGCCAGCAGTTACGGAGGCCAGCCCTCTGGAAACACCATATATTTT,TRBJ1-3,-,-,TRBV6-8
CASSLTGHGNTEAFF,TGCGCCAGCAGCTTGACAGGGCACGGGAACACTGAAGCTTTCTTT,TRBJ1-1,-,few,TRBV5-1
CASSRNTEAFF,TGTGCCAGCAGCCGGAACACTGAAGCTTTCTTT,TRBJ1-1,-,-,TRBV2
CASSGTLTSGGTYEQYF,TGCGCCAGCAGCGGGACGCTGACTAGCGGGGGGACCTACGAGCAGTACTTC,TRBJ2-7,TRBD2,-,TRBV5-1